The clone carrying this T cell receptor (beta chain) was seen repeatedly, ten times or more. Its specificity is not known. Every sampled donor was Caucasian and healthy. CDR3 length: 16 amino acids. Germline loops: CDR1 SGHRS, CDR2 YFSETQ. Trimming shortened V by 0 bases and J by 4 bases, and 16 bases separated the two germline ends. This sample stems from a study of identical twins. It was template switching that added a universal primer site, and there were unique molecular identifiers on the cDNA. TCRdb independently ran MiXCR on the 5' RACE reads; one entry per CDR3 protein. Of about 240,000 distinct CDR3 sequences listed, over 9.5% are singletons. Study-wide results and limits: There were fewer insertions in abundant cord blood beta clonotypes, but memory repertoires showed no such pattern. Conclusions rested on cross-sectional statistics rather than following the same donors.

The clonotype originates from a man aged 45-60 years in good health. The sample was memory T cells sorted from blood. The rearrangement uses TRBV5-1 and TRBJ1-1; tentatively, D is TRBD1 (5 bases). DNA of the CDR3: TGCGCCAGCAGCTTGGGTTCTTCTGGGGCGGCCACTGAAGCTTTCTTT. Translated: CASSLGSSGAATEAFF.